The 17 T cell receptor delta chains below come from one sample, sequenced in a study of Vγ9Vδ2 T cells in congenital toxoplasmosis. cDNA was made by template-switch reverse transcription with TRGC- and TRDC-specific primers in one tube. Both the TRGC1 and TRGC2 constant genes were targeted by the TRGC primer. TCRdb re-called the reads with CATT. The repertoire consists of 850 to 950 delta-chain clones, with about 20% occurring once and the leading ten covering 15% to 17%. The sequencing input was gamma-delta T cells from blood. These TCRs come from a child under 10 years old born to a mother with Toxoplasma gondii infection during pregnancy, either congenitally infected or uninfected (not recorded which).

The J gene was identified as TRDJ3, and no V gene was called; the listed D gene, TRDD3, was not tested against the DNA. This CDR3 comprises 17 residues. The CDR3 protein is CARDTVLGSWDTRQMFF. CDR3 coding DNA: TGTGCCCGTGACACCGTACTGGGCTCCTGGGACACCCGACAGATGTTTTTC.

A note on this clone: A read error is possible here, since a much larger clone lies one base away. The chain joins TRDV2 to TRDJ3; TRDD3 matches 8 bases. TCRdb leaves out the J gene; it was filled in here by matching the DNA to germline. Germline CDR1 and CDR2: GEAIGNYY and EKD. This CDR3 comprises 21 residues. CDR3 DNA: TGTGCCTGCGATAACTGGGGGGCGCCCCGCAAAAGCTCCTGGGACACACGACAGATGTTTTTC. Protein sequence: CACDNWGAPRKSSWDTRQMFF.

This clone was seen more than once but under ten times. With a much larger clone just one base away, this may be a read error. This sample includes further DNA sequences coding for the same CDR3. The V call is TRAV29/DV5, the J call TRDJ1; 9 bases match TRDD3. The CDR3 loop spans 22 amino acids. CDR1 and CDR2 (germline): NSMFDY, ISSIKDK. CDR3 nucleotide sequence: TGTGCAGCAAAATTGAAATCCTACTCCAGGTACTGGGGGAAAATCTACACAGATAAACTCATCTTT. Residues: CAAKLKSYSRYWGKIYTDKLIF.

By frequency in the sample, this clone is large (0.1 to 1%). V gene TRDV2 combines with J gene TRDJ1, with 10 bases matching TRDD3. V lost 0 bases and J lost 1; bases outside the gene matches: 4. CDR1 GEAIGNYY and CDR2 EKD come from the germline V gene. The CDR3 is 16 residues long. The CDR3, as DNA: TGTGCCTGTGACACCTTGGGGGATACATCCACCGATAAACTCATCTTT. Translating it yields CACDTLGDTSTDKLIF.

In its sample, this clone ranks as medium-sized. V gene TRDV2 combines with J gene TRDJ3; 9 bases line up with TRDD3. CDR3 length: 19 residues. Germline assignment: CDR1 GEAIGNYY and CDR2 EKD. V lost 1 base, J lost 0 bases, and 6 bases stayed unmatched. This CDR3 is CACDTLGDSSSWDTRQMFF. In DNA form, the CDR3 reads TGTGCCTGTGACACTTTGGGGGATAGCTCCTCCTGGGACACCCGACAGATGTTTTTC.

By share, this clone ranks as large. Other DNA sequences within the sample encode an identical CDR3. The chain employs TRDV1 and TRDJ2, with TRDD3 identical over 9 bases. Germline V gene data show CDR1 as TSWWSYY and CDR2 as QGS. The CDR3 totals 19 residues. V lost 2 bases and J lost 1; bases outside the gene matches: 11. The CDR3 spells CALGEYGGWGIGLTAQLFF. CDR3 sequence (DNA): TGTGCTCTTGGGGAATACGGCGGCTGGGGGATCGGTTTGACAGCACAACTCTTCTTT.

To note about this clone: A single base separates this from a much larger clone, so it may be a read error. The chain links TRDV1 to TRDJ1; 8 positions agree with TRDD3. Trimming at V came to 1 base and at J to 3 bases, leaving 22 bases not matched to a gene. The CDR3 runs 21 residues. The germline gives CDR1 TSWWSYY, CDR2 QGS. CDR3 in DNA: TGTGCTCTTGGGGAACCTGTACTGGGGGTTCGGGAGAGGGTGATATCCGATAAACTCATCTTT. Amino acid sequence: CALGEPVLGVRERVISDKLIF.

Note on this clone: A far larger clone is a single base away, which makes a read error likely. J is TRDJ1 and V is TRDV2; 10 nucleotides match TRDD3. The J gene, absent from TCRdb, was called here by matching the DNA to germline. In germline, CDR1 is GEAIGNYY, CDR2 EKD. The V segment lost 4 bases and the J segment 4 bases; nucleotides outside the gene matches: 14. The CDR3 has 17 residues. This chain's CDR3 is CACDGLGDSGAGDKLIF. The CDR3 DNA reads as TGTGCCTGTGATGGTCTGGGGGATAGCGGAGCAGGCGATAAACTCATCTTT.

This clone is large. V usage is TRDV1 and J usage is TRDJ1; the D gene is possibly TRDD2 (6 bases). With 5 bases removed from V and 0 bases from J, the gap between germline ends came to 28 bases. The CDR3 loop spans 20 amino acids. Per germline, CDR1 TSWWSYY and CDR2 QGS. CDR3 coding DNA: TGTGCTCTTGGGTACCTCACGACCTCCTACTCGTCGGGGGACACCGATAAACTCATCTTT. Encoded protein: CALGYLTTSYSSGDTDKLIF.

To note about this clone: A far larger clone is one base from this, pointing to a likely read error. The rearrangement uses TRDV1 and TRDJ1; no clear D gene. The CDR3 covers 18 residues. V lost 5 bases and J lost 7, with 29 bases in between. The germline V gene encodes CDR1 TSWWSYY and CDR2 QGS. DNA for the CDR3: TGTGCTCTTGGGAACCGGTATCTCGAATTACCCGTGTGTGGTAAACTCATCTTT. This codes for CALGNRYLELPVCGKLIF.

By share, this clone ranks as medium-sized. This chain uses TRDV1 with TRDJ1; TRDD3 matches 11 bases. CDR3 length equals 25 residues. Per the germline V gene, CDR1 is TSWWSYY and CDR2 is QGS. The J segment lost 1 base and the V segment lost 0 bases, leaving 28 bases of the junction unmatched. The CDR3 nucleotides read TGTGCTCTTGGGGAACTAGCATTAAGTATGGTCATGCGATACTGGGGGATAAGAGGCACCGATAAACTCATCTTT. Translating gives CALGELALSMVMRYWGIRGTDKLIF.

The V and J genes are TRDV2 and TRDJ1, with 13 bases aligning to TRDD3. Germline V CDR1 and CDR2: GEAIGNYY, EKD. The CDR3 sequence is 18 residues long. Trimming removed 3 bases from V and 1 base from J; junction bases left unmatched: 10. The CDR3 protein is CACDPIRLGDTTTDKLIF. CDR3 nucleotides: TGTGCCTGTGACCCAATACGACTGGGGGATACGACCACCGATAAACTCATCTTT.

In its sample, this clone was seen a few times. A much more abundant neighbour one base away suggests this may be a read error. The chain carries TRDV2 and TRDJ1; 10 positions match TRDD3. The V segment lost 3 bases and the J segment 4 bases; nucleotides outside the gene matches: 19. The germline V gene encodes CDR1 GEAIGNYY and CDR2 EKD. The CDR3 covers 19 residues. The CDR3 here is CACDPVRGIRTHQLDKLIF. The CDR3, as DNA: TGTGCCTGTGACCCCGTTAGGGGGATACGCACACACCAACTCGATAAACTCATCTTT.

This clone is medium-sized. The V gene is TRDV2, the J gene TRDJ1; a weak D match, TRDD3 (6 bases). TCRdb leaves out the J gene; it was filled in here by matching the DNA to germline. The CDR3 contains 20 residues. With 3 bases removed from V and 0 bases from J, the gap between germline ends came to 28 bases. Germline loops: CDR1 GEAIGNYY, CDR2 EKD. CDR3 nucleotides: TGTGCCTGTGACGCAATACTGGTGGATACTACGTTCCAGTACACCGATAAACTCATCTTT. Amino acids: CACDAILVDTTFQYTDKLIF.

About this clone: A far larger clone is one base from this, pointing to a likely read error. The chain recombines TRDV2 with TRDJ2; TRDD3 aligns across 12 bases. The J gene, missing from TCRdb, was assigned here through DNA to germline matching. The CDR3 length is 14 residues. The V gene's germline CDR1 is GEAIGNYY and CDR2 EKD. The DNA for the CDR3 is TGTGCCTGTGACGTACTGGGGGATACAGCGCAACTCTTCTTT. Protein product: CACDVLGDTAQLFF.

Turning to this clone: This is likely an artifact of a read error, given a far larger clone one base away. V is TRDV1 and J is TRDJ1; TRDD3 aligns across 11 bases. This CDR3 has 22 residues. The germline V gene has CDR1 TSWWSYY and CDR2 QGS. Written as DNA, the CDR3 is TGTGCTCTTGGGCAACTAAGGCCTTCCCCAAAGTACTGGGGGATAATCACCGATAAACTCATCTTT. This translates into CALGQLRPSPKYWGIITDKLIF.

Only a few counts were recorded for this clone. One base separates it from a far larger clone, so it is likely a read error. Other DNA sequences from this sample encode an identical CDR3 as well. This chain uses TRDV1 with TRDJ1; the match to TRDD3 covers 8 bases. From germline, CDR1 is TSWWSYY and CDR2 QGS. The CDR3 is made up of 13 amino acids. The CDR3 loop reads CALGELNLGELIF. The CDR3 coding sequence is TGCGCTCTTGGGGAACTGAACCTGGGGGAGCTCATCTTT.